These 5 T cell receptor beta chains were all obtained from the same sample, sequenced in a study of tumor-infiltrating lymphocytes in primary liver carcinoma. Starting from around 510 ng of total RNA, TCR beta cDNA was produced with a primer in the constant region. Three-round nested multiplex PCR performed with slightly modified ARM-PCR produced the TCR beta libraries. Use of TRBV1-TRBV30 forward primers with a C-beta reverse primer characterized the first two PCR rounds, which lasted roughly 9 cycles each. TCRdb re-analysed the multiplex PCR reads in MiXCR, keeping a single row per CDR3 protein. This table holds approximately 330,000 distinct CDR3 sequences, approximately 64% found once. Germline DNA was also extracted, and blood RNA derived from unsorted whole blood. What was sequenced was peripheral blood. Receptor source: a man in his forties with primary liver carcinoma and hepatitis B virus infection.

The rearrangement links TRBV28 to TRBJ2-3; TRBD1 might be the D (6 bases). Per germline, CDR1 MDHEN and CDR2 SYDVKM. This CDR3 contains 14 residues. V was clipped by 7 bases and J by 2 bases, with 13 bases between them. This CDR3 is CASKWGQYTDTQYF. The CDR3 bases are TGTGCCAGCAAGTGGGGGCAATACACAGATACGCAGTATTTT.

This clonotype occurred a few times. J is TRBJ1-2 and V is TRBV6-5, with a tentative D call TRBD1 (5 bases). Germline values: CDR1 MNHEY, CDR2 SVGAGI. V lost 8 bases, J lost 8 bases, and 18 bases lay in between. The CDR3 length is 13 residues. The CDR3 sequence is CASRGTLYSGYTF. The CDR3 coding sequence is TGTGCCAGCCGTGGGACTCTGTATTCGGGCTACACCTTC.

The V call is TRBV7-9, the J call TRBJ2-3; 11 nucleotides agree with TRBD2. The CDR3 has 16 amino acids. CDR1 SEHNR and CDR2 FQNEAQ come from the germline V gene (reference sequence). J gave up 7 bases and V 2 bases, and 8 bases lay outside the gene matches. CDR3 sequence (DNA): TGTGCCAGCAGCTTAATACTAGCGGGAGCAACATATACGCAGTATTTT. It codes for CASSLILAGATYTQYF.

In its sample, this clonotype was seen a few times. This rearrangement joins TRBV5-1 to TRBJ2-1; 8 bases match TRBD2. Losses at the gene ends were 9 bases for V and 0 bases for J; bases not matched to a gene: 20. The CDR3 is made up of 19 amino acids. Germline V gene lookup returns CDR1 SGHRS and CDR2 YFSETQ. CDR3 DNA: TGCGCCACCGGCTTGGAACCTCTAGCGGGCAGGCTCTCCTACAATGAGCAGTTCTTC. This translates into CATGLEPLAGRLSYNEQFF.

This clonotype came up many times. The V and J genes are TRBV4-1 and TRBJ1-5; D is possibly TRBD1 (6 bases). Germline V lookup: CDR1 MGHRA, CDR2 YSYEKL. CDR3 length: 14 amino acids. Trimming took 5 bases from V and 7 from J, leaving 15 bases between them. The CDR3, as DNA: TGCGCCAGCAGCTCAAGAGGCAGGGGCCAGCCCCAGCATTTT. Translation gives CASSSRGRGQPQHF.